This T cell receptor (beta chain) was documented in a study of blood T cell repertoires in COVID-19. Across the study: Specimens from acute and convalescent COVID-19 originated in the United States, Italy and Spain. Sources were T cells, B-cell-depleted T cells, or PBMCs; the material itself was cDNA or gDNA.

Methods used by the authors: By means of reference gene primer amplification, nucleated cell counts were estimated. Data came from immunoSEQ multiplex PCR; TCRdb stores just in-frame clones and leaves some out. V, J and clone size are those of that table, while D and trimming were read from the DNA. The sample lists fewer than 250,000 clones, about 83% occurring once. The CDR3 has 14 amino acids. Germline lookup yields CDR1 SEHNR and CDR2 FQNEAQ (reference sequence). The V end was cut by 6 bases, the J end by 4 bases, with 15 bases between. This receptor was obtained from a woman between 50 and 59 years old with acute or convalescent COVID-19. The chain carries TRBV7-9 and TRBJ2-5, with D perhaps matching TRBD2 (6 bases). Input material: peripheral blood. CDR3 sequence (DNA): TGTGCCAGCAGTTCTCGAGCGCGGGGAGAGACCCAGTACTTC. This sequence encodes CASSSRARGETQYF.